These T cell receptor beta chains were read from a single sample in a study of PD-1 blockade in mismatch repair-deficient tumors. Produced via immunoSEQ multiplex PCR; TCRdb's table is partial and in-frame only. This sample has 100,000 to 150,000 clones, with around nine tenths found just once. The specimen was peripheral blood, collected 70 to 73 weeks after starting pembrolizumab. The receptors shown here come from an adult with mismatch repair-deficient cancer. CDR3s include the opening cysteine and the closing phenylalanine or tryptophan. The D gene is left open where the match is weak. Clone size is shown for a subset of rows, as once, few, many or a class of expanded clone.

TRBD2,TRBJ2-1,TRBV4-3,NA,CASSQESTSGYNEQFF,TGCGCCAGCAGCCAAGAATCGACTAGCGGGTACAATGAGCAGTTCTTC
TRBD2,TRBJ2-7,TRBV7-2,NA,CASSSGLGPYEQYF,TGTGCCAGCAGCTCGGGACTAGGGCCCTACGAGCAGTACTTC
NA,TRBJ1-5,TRBV5-6,NA,CASSLGGFLEPQHF,TGTGCCAGCAGCTTGGGAGGATTTCTCGAGCCCCAGCATTTT
TRBD2,TRBJ2-7,TRBV7-2,NA,CASSLSGLAEVSYEQYF,TGTGCCAGCAGCTTAAGTGGACTAGCAGAGGTGAGCTACGAGCAGTACTTC
TRBD1,TRBJ2-2,TRBV28,NA,CASSHRDRGHGELFF,TGTGCCAGCAGCCACCGGGACAGGGGGCACGGGGAGCTGTTTTTT
TRBD1,TRBJ2-5,TRBV6-5,NA,CASRRTGEETQYF,TGTGCCAGCAGACGCACAGGGGAGGAGACCCAGTACTTC
TRBD2,TRBJ2-3,TRBV28,NA,CASQPGLAVSTDTQYF,TGTGCCAGCCAACCGGGACTAGCGGTTAGCACAGATACGCAGTATTTT
NA,TRBJ1-1,TRBV4-1,NA,CASSQEVARQNTEAFF,TGCGCCAGCAGCCAAGAGGTCGCACGGCAGAACACTGAAGCTTTCTTT
NA,TRBJ2-7,TRBV4-1,NA,CASSPGQDYEQYF,TGCGCCAGCAGCCCAGGTCAGGACTACGAGCAGTACTTC
TRBD2,TRBJ2-1,TRBV5-1,NA,CASSLDLAGSYNEQFF,TGCGCCAGCAGCTTGGATCTAGCGGGCTCCTACAATGAGCAGTTCTTC
NA,TRBJ1-5,TRBV6-5,NA,CASGEGYSNQPQHF,TGTGCCAGCGGTGAGGGATATAGCAATCAGCCCCAGCATTTT
NA,TRBJ2-7,TRBV4-2,NA,CASSQDYEQYF,TGTGCCAGCAGCCAAGACTACGAGCAGTACTTC
NA,TRBJ2-3,TRBV4-1,NA,CASSTEGMDTQYF,TGCGCCAGCAGTACGGAGGGTATGGATACGCAGTATTTT
NA,TRBJ1-5,TRBV19,NA,CASRAGVSNQPQHF,TGTGCCAGTAGGGCCGGAGTTAGCAATCAGCCCCAGCATTTT
TRBD2,TRBJ2-7,TRBV5-1,NA,CASREGLAGPYEQYF,TGCGCCAGCAGGGAGGGACTAGCGGGACCTTACGAGCAGTACTTC
NA,TRBJ1-2,TRBV4-1,few,CASSQIGKGDGYTF,TGCGCCAGCAGCCAAATAGGGAAGGGGGATGGCTACACCTTC
TRBD2,TRBJ2-7,TRBV4-1,NA,CASSQEIAGGLGEQYF,TGCGCCAGCAGCCAAGAGATTGCGGGAGGGCTTGGTGAGCAGTACTTC
NA,TRBJ2-1,TRBV5-1,NA,CASSQSRGQPYNEQFF,TGCGCCAGCAGCCAATCCCGGGGACAACCCTACAATGAGCAGTTCTTC
TRBD1,TRBJ2-5,TRBV30,NA,CACQQGPQETQYF,TGTGCCTGTCAACAGGGGCCTCAAGAGACCCAGTACTTC
NA,TRBJ2-3,TRBV4-1,NA,CASSQGPAPDTQYF,TGCGCCAGCAGCCAAGGACCGGCCCCAGATACGCAGTATTTT
NA,TRBJ2-1,TRBV6-5,NA,CASSYNPSSYNEQFF,TGTGCCAGCAGTTACAATCCTAGCAGCTACAATGAGCAGTTCTTC
NA,TRBJ2-7,TRBV7-9,NA,CASSPSSSYEQYF,TGTGCCAGCAGCCCGTCGAGCTCCTACGAGCAGTACTTC
NA,TRBJ1-3,TRBV5-3,NA,CARSLENEGRRGTIYF,TGTGCCAGAAGCCTCGAAAACGAGGGCCGCAGGGGCACCATATATTTT
TRBD1,TRBJ2-5,TRBV9,NA,CASSGVQGAGETQYF,TGTGCCAGCAGCGGAGTACAGGGGGCTGGGGAGACCCAGTACTTC
TRBD1,TRBJ1-4,TRBV7-9,NA,CASSPKTGIGNEKRLFF,TGTGCCAGCAGCCCGAAGACAGGGATCGGTAATGAAAAGAGACTGTTTTTT
NA,TRBJ1-1,TRBV9,NA,CASSVFGNTEAFF,TGTGCCAGCAGCGTATTCGGGAACACTGAAGCTTTCTTT
NA,TRBJ1-1,TRBV28,NA,CASSLSRRATEAFF,TGTGCCAGCAGCCTCTCGAGGAGGGCCACTGAAGCTTTCTTT
NA,TRBJ2-2,TRBV5-1,NA,CASSVGMNTGELFF,TGCGCCAGCAGCGTCGGGATGAACACCGGGGAGCTGTTTTTT
TRBD1,TRBJ2-5,TRBV5-1,NA,CASSLSTGVKQETQYF,TGCGCCAGCAGCTTATCAACAGGGGTGAAACAAGAGACCCAGTACTTC
NA,TRBJ2-2,TRBV29-1,NA,CSAMPRSTGELFF,TGCAGCGCTATGCCGAGGAGCACCGGGGAGCTGTTTTTT
NA,TRBJ1-5,TRBV5-8,once,CASSLNPGGGPQHF,TGTGCCAGCAGCTTGAACCCGGGAGGGGGGCCCCAGCATTTT
NA,TRBJ2-2,TRBV4-1,NA,CASSQGRLNTGELFF,TGCGCCAGCAGCCAGGGGAGACTCAACACCGGGGAGCTGTTTTTT
NA,TRBJ2-5,TRBV4-3,NA,CASSQDLGTRQETQYF,TGCGCCAGCAGCCAAGATTTGGGAACTCGACAAGAGACCCAGTACTTC
TRBD2,TRBJ2-4,TRBV4-2,once,CASSQEIPRTSGFEWNIQYF,TGTGCCAGCAGCCAAGAAATCCCCCGGACTAGCGGCTTCGAGTGGAACATTCAGTACTTC
NA,TRBJ2-2,TRBV7-9,NA,CASSDHRSTGELFF,TGTGCCAGCAGCGACCACAGGTCCACCGGGGAGCTGTTTTTT
NA,TRBJ2-3,TRBV19,NA,CASSITWGKWYF,TGTGCCAGTAGTATAACCTGGGGGAAATGGTATTTT
NA,TRBJ1-1,TRBV28,NA,CAEALDRESEAFF,TGTGCCGAAGCACTCGACCGAGAGTCTGAAGCTTTCTTT
NA,TRBJ2-1,TRBV10-2,few,CASSESPDRINEQFF,TGCGCCAGCAGTGAGTCGCCCGACAGGATCAATGAGCAGTTCTTC
TRBD2,TRBJ2-1,TRBV10-3,NA,CATRGLAGGAYNEQFF,TGTGCCACCCGGGGACTAGCGGGAGGAGCCTACAATGAGCAGTTCTTC
TRBD2,TRBJ2-7,TRBV4-1,NA,CASSTRLEREDSYEQYF,TGCGCCAGCAGCACCAGGTTAGAGCGGGAGGACTCCTACGAGCAGTACTTC
TRBD2,TRBJ2-3,TRBV5-1,once,CASSTTSGAGNTQYF,TGCGCCAGCAGCACGACTAGCGGGGCCGGCAATACGCAGTATTTT
NA,TRBJ2-7,TRBV27,NA,CASSLSGLSSYEQYF,TGTGCCAGCAGTTTAAGTGGGTTAAGCTCCTACGAGCAGTACTTC
NA,TRBJ2-1,TRBV11-1,NA,CASSPEYGSNEQFF,TGTGCCAGCAGCCCGGAGTACGGAAGCAATGAGCAGTTCTTC
TRBD1,TRBJ2-2,TRBV4-2,NA,CASSQEQGAGGELFF,TGTGCCAGCAGCCAAGAACAGGGGGCGGGCGGGGAGCTGTTTTTT
TRBD2,TRBJ2-2,TRBV9,few,CASSVRREDTGELFF,TGTGCCAGCAGCGTAAGACGGGAGGACACCGGGGAGCTGTTTTTT
NA,TRBJ2-7,TRBV6-1,NA,CASRGYQVGVYEQYF,TGTGCCAGCAGAGGGTACCAGGTGGGGGTTTACGAGCAGTACTTC
NA,TRBJ2-1,TRBV12-5,NA,CASGLVVAGYNEQFF,TGTGCTAGTGGTTTGGTAGTGGCAGGGTACAATGAGCAGTTCTTC
TRBD1,TRBJ2-5,TRBV2,NA,CASSLTRGRYSPVQETQYF,TGTGCCAGCAGTCTAACCAGGGGGCGTTATTCCCCTGTCCAAGAGACCCAGTACTTC
NA,TRBJ2-7,TRBV7-6,NA,CASSLALGGSYEQYF,TGTGCCAGCAGCTTAGCTTTGGGGGGATCCTACGAGCAGTACTTC